The 11 T cell receptor beta chains presented below share a single source sample, sequenced in a study of T-cell reconstitution after alpha-beta-depleted transplantation in children. During its preparation, the TCRbeta library received unique molecular identifiers. TCRdb redid the calling of the PCR reads with MiXCR, one entry per CDR3 protein. The sample holds a few hundred thousand distinct CDR3 sequences, roughly 30% seen once. The sample here was PBMCs, taken before TCRalphabeta/CD19-depleted stem cell transplant. These receptors came from a boy under two years old with Wiskott-Aldrich syndrome, due to receive a stem cell transplant.

V gene TRBV2 combines with J gene TRBJ2-1, with no clear D. Trimming stripped 6 bases from V and 2 bases from J, with 11 bases between. The CDR3 runs to 14 residues. Germline CDR1 is SNHLY and CDR2 is FYNNEI. CDR3 nucleotides: TGTGCCAGCAGATCACCGCGGACCTACAATGAGCAGTTCTTC. As protein: CASRSPRTYNEQFF. The full variable domain, rest sourced from reference TRBV2 and TRBJ2-1, is EPEVTQTPSHQVTQMGQEVILRCVPISNHLYFYWYRQILGQKVEFLVSFYNNEISEKSEIFDDQFSVERPDGSNFTLKIRSTKLEDSAMYFCASRSPRTYNEQFFGPGTRLTVL.

The V and J genes are TRBV7-9 and TRBJ2-1, with TRBD2 identical over 7 bases. Trimming removed 2 bases from V and 6 bases from J; junction bases left unmatched: 7. Germline CDR1 and CDR2: SEHNR and FQNEAQ (reference sequence). The CDR3 contains 15 residues. Here the CDR3 reads CASSLRAGVANEQFF. CDR3 sequence (DNA): TGTGCCAGCAGCTTAAGGGCGGGAGTTGCCAATGAGCAGTTCTTC.

The chain is built from TRBV5-1 and TRBJ2-1, with 10 bases that match TRBD2. Germline trimming cut 7 bases from V and 7 bases from J; bases unmatched to any gene: 8. The CDR3 is 14 residues long. Germline V gene sequence: CDR1 SGHRS, CDR2 YFSETQ. CDR3 in amino acids: CASSAGGPGNEQFF. CDR3 coding DNA: TGCGCCAGCTCAGCGGGAGGGCCGGGGAATGAGCAGTTCTTC. The whole variable domain, remainder taken from reference TRBV5-1 and TRBJ2-1, is KAGVTQTPRYLIKTRGQQVTLSCSPISGHRSVSWYQQTPGQGLQFLFEYFSETQRNKGNFPGRFSGRQFSNSRSEMNVSTLELGDSALYLCASSAGGPGNEQFFGPGTRLTVL.

This clonotype was observed a handful of times. The chain has TRBV14 and TRBJ2-7; 11 bases are shared with TRBD2. CDR1 SGHDN and CDR2 FVKESK come from the germline V gene. This CDR3 comprises 16 residues. J lost 4 bases, V lost 1 base, and 6 bases had no gene match. The CDR3 region has the DNA TGTGCCAGCAGCCAAGCGCCTAGCGGGAGGTCATACGAGCAGTACTTC. Translating it yields CASSQAPSGRSYEQYF. The whole variable domain, remainder taken from reference TRBV14 and TRBJ2-7, is EAGVTQFPSHSVIEKGQTVTLRCDPISGHDNLYWYRRVMGKEIKFLLHFVKESKQDESGMPNNRFLAERTGGTYSTLKVQPAELEDSGVYFCASSQAPSGRSYEQYFGPGTRLTVT.

The gene calls are TRBV6-1 and TRBJ2-1; tentatively, D is TRBD2 (7 bases). CDR3 size: 14 residues. V gave up 7 bases and J gave up 6 bases, with 16 bases separating them. Looked up from germline, CDR1 is MNHNS and CDR2 is SASEGT. CDR3 DNA: TGTGCCAGCAACCCACGGGCGGGGGCCAATGAGCAGTTCTTC. It yields the protein CASNPRAGANEQFF.

The sample holds one count of this clonotype. The V gene is TRBV28, the J gene TRBJ1-4, with TRBD1 as a possible D gene (5 bases). From germline, CDR1 is MDHEN and CDR2 SYDVKM. The CDR3 totals 13 residues. Trimming pared 3 bases from V and 7 bases from J, leaving 9 bases between. The CDR3, as DNA: TGTGCCAGCAGTTTTGCCAGGGCTGAAAAACTGTTTTTT. It codes for CASSFARAEKLFF.

The chain carries TRBV5-1 and TRBJ1-1; D possibly corresponds to TRBD1 (6 bases). CDR3 size: 15 residues. Germline loops: CDR1 SGHRS, CDR2 YFSETQ. Trimming removed 4 bases from V and 1 base from J, with 14 bases in between. The CDR3 is CASSERQAKNTEAFF. CDR3 bases: TGCGCCAGCAGCGAGAGACAGGCTAAGAACACTGAAGCTTTCTTT.

J is TRBJ1-1 and V is TRBV12-2; the DNA was not used to check the table's D call, TRBD1. TRBV12-2 has pseudogene status. The length of the CDR3 is 15 residues. The CDR3, as DNA: TGTGCAAGTCGTTCCACGGACAGCCAGAACACTGAAGCTTTCTTT. Translating it yields CASRSTDSQNTEAFF.

This clonotype appeared a few times. This chain uses TRBV7-2 with TRBJ2-7; 7 bases are shared with TRBD1. The V gene end was trimmed by 5 bases and the J gene end by 5 bases; junction bases not matched to a gene: 9. Germline CDR1 and CDR2: SGHTA and FQGNSA. The CDR3 contains 14 residues. The CDR3 DNA follows: TGTGCCAGCAGCCCCGACAGGGTGCGGAACGAGCAGTACTTC. It encodes CASSPDRVRNEQYF.

The rearrangement joins TRBV4-1 to TRBJ2-1, with 10 bases lining up with TRBD2. Germline V gene sequence: CDR1 MGHRA, CDR2 YSYEKL. The CDR3 contains 17 residues. J gave up 4 bases and V 0 bases, and 6 bases lay outside the gene matches. CDR3 in DNA: TGCGCCAGCAGCCAAGATATCCTAGCGGGGGTATACAATGAGCAGTTCTTC. Translating gives CASSQDILAGVYNEQFF.

This clonotype has more than one count but fewer than ten. The chain is built from TRBV18 and TRBJ2-1; D not certain. The CDR3 has 12 residues. Germline V gene data show CDR1 as KGHSH and CDR2 as LQKENI. The ends were cut back, 1 base at V and 5 bases at J, with 3 bases in the middle. The CDR3 coding sequence is TGTGCCAGCTCACCACGTGACAATGAGCAGTTCTTC. Translation gives CASSPRDNEQFF.